The 26 T cell receptor beta chains below all came from one sample that was sequenced in a study of OX40 agonist ivuxolimab in advanced cancers. Measured with immunoSEQ multiplex PCR; TCRdb has only the in-frame clones, and not every one. Of some 50,000 clones in the sample, 82% were seen once. Sequencing was performed on CD4+ or CD8+ T cells sorted from blood, taken in a trial of the OX40 agonist ivuxolimab. The source is an adult with an advanced solid tumor such as melanoma, head and neck, liver or kidney cancer.

This clone was seen only once. The V call is TRBV11-2, the J call TRBJ1-2, with TRBD1 identical over 7 bases. V was clipped by 6 bases and J by 8 bases; unmatched bases: 9. The germline V gene has CDR1 SGHAT and CDR2 FQNNGV. This CDR3 contains 13 residues. The CDR3 is CASSFDRVGGYTF. The CDR3 DNA reads as TGTGCCAGCAGTTTCGACAGGGTCGGGGGCTACACCTTC.

Of note for this clone: In the same sample, other DNA sequences code for this CDR3. The chain joins TRBV5-4 to TRBJ2-2; D not certain. The germline V gene encodes CDR1 SGHNT and CDR2 YYREEE (reference sequence). CDR3 length: 12 amino acids. The V and J ends lost 9 bases and 7 bases respectively, with 13 bases between them. CDR3 region: CATSEERGELFF. CDR3 DNA: TGTGCCACCTCCGAGGAGCGCGGGGAGCTGTTTTTT.

J is TRBJ1-5 and V is TRBV30; TRBD1 aligns across 8 bases. CDR3 size: 15 residues. Germline-derived CDR1 and CDR2 are GTSNPN and SVGIG (reference sequence). The trim removed 1 base at V and 7 bases at J, leaving 9 bases unmatched. The CDR3 reads CAWSGQGASRQPQHF. DNA for the CDR3: TGTGCCTGGAGTGGGCAGGGGGCCTCAAGGCAGCCCCAGCATTTT.

As regards this clone: A read error may produce the germline difference seen at one junction end. The CDR3 DNA is TGTGCTAGCAGCTTAGGACTAGCGGGGGAGGGCAATGAGCAGTTCTTC. Its protein product is CASSLGLAGEGNEQFF. This rearrangement joins TRBV7-7 to TRBJ2-1, with 13 bases lining up with TRBD2. Germline CDR1 reads SSHAT; CDR2 reads FNYEAQ (reference sequence). The CDR3 covers 16 residues.

This clone has a handful of counts. The chain joins TRBV5-1 to TRBJ1-2, with 7 bases lining up with TRBD1. This CDR3 is 15 amino acids long. V trimming: 0 bases; J trimming: 0 bases; junction bases outside the gene matches: 2. Germline V gene sequence: CDR1 SGHRS, CDR2 YFSETQ. CDR3 protein: CASSLGTGPNYGYTF. DNA for the CDR3: TGCGCCAGCAGCTTGGGGACAGGCCCTAACTATGGCTACACCTTC.

The CDR3, as DNA: TGTGCCAGCAGTGAAGCGCTTCAGGGAGGTAATGAAAAACTGTTTTTT. It yields the protein CASSEALQGGNEKLFF. V usage is TRBV2 and J usage is TRBJ1-4; perhaps TRBD1 as D (5 bases). This CDR3 has 16 amino acids. Per germline, CDR1 SNHLY and CDR2 FYNNEI. The V end lost 0 bases, the J end lost 4 bases, and 12 bases lay between the germline ends.

The V gene is TRBV6-6, the J gene TRBJ1-2; perhaps TRBD1 as D (5 bases). V lost 0 bases to trimming and J lost 6 bases, with 8 bases between them. The V gene's germline CDR1 is MNHNY and CDR2 SVGAGI (reference sequence). The CDR3 is made up of 13 amino acids. CDR3 sequence reads: CASSYSKQDGYTF. CDR3 DNA: TGTGCCAGCAGTTACTCGAAACAGGATGGCTACACCTTC.

The V and J genes are TRBV7-2 and TRBJ2-7; D unclear. The germline V gene has CDR1 SGHTA and CDR2 FQGNSA. This CDR3 is built from 13 residues. Trimming left V 5 bases short and J 2 bases short, with 10 bases between. CDR3 sequence reads: CASSRNLAYEQYF. The CDR3 DNA reads TGTGCCAGCAGCCGAAACTTGGCCTACGAGCAGTACTTC.

V and J are TRBV5-1 and TRBJ2-3; no definite D call. Trimming removed 1 base from V and 0 bases from J, with 9 bases in between. CDR3 length: 15 amino acids. The germline V gene encodes CDR1 SGHRS and CDR2 YFSETQ. The chain's CDR3 is CASSLPSASTDTQYF. As DNA, the CDR3 is TGCGCCAGCAGCTTGCCCAGCGCTAGCACAGATACGCAGTATTTT.

There are a few counts of this clone. The rearrangement links TRBV11-3 to TRBJ2-5; 8 bases map to TRBD2. This CDR3 region has 15 residues. CDR1 SGHNT and CDR2 YENEEA come from the germline V gene. After removal of 1 base from V and 1 base from J, the junction contained 2 bases not matched to a gene. The CDR3 protein is CASSLGTSGQETQYF. In DNA form, the CDR3 reads TGTGCCAGCAGCTTAGGAACTAGCGGCCAAGAGACCCAGTACTTC.

V and J are TRBV18 and TRBJ1-1; 8 bases are shared with TRBD1. This CDR3 is 16 amino acids long. V lost 3 bases to trimming and J lost 4 bases; unmatched junction nucleotides: 10. Germline CDR1 is KGHSH and CDR2 is LQKENI. CDR3 protein: CASSPFGTGGGTEAFF. CDR3 coding DNA: TGTGCCAGCTCACCCTTCGGGACAGGAGGCGGCACTGAAGCTTTCTTT.

Comments on this clone: The identical CDR3 is also encoded by other nucleotide sequences in the sample. This sequence joins TRBV7-3 and TRBJ2-3; no clear D gene. Germline V CDR1 and CDR2: SGHTA, FQGTGA. Trimming removed 4 bases from V and 2 bases from J, with 4 bases in between. The CDR3 sequence is 12 residues long. The CDR3 DNA is TGTGCCAGCAGCTCAAACACAGATACGCAGTATTTT. This gives the protein CASSSNTDTQYF. Together with reference TRBV7-3 and TRBJ2-3, the CDR3 gives the full variable domain: GAGVSQTPSNKVTEKGKYVELRCDPISGHTALYWYRQSLGQGPEFLIYFQGTGAADDSGLPNDRFFAVRPEGSVSTLKIQRTERGDSAVYLCASSSNTDTQYFGPGTRLTVL.

This clone is a singleton in its sample. The chain has TRBV7-9 and TRBJ2-7; 8 bases are a match to TRBD2. The CDR3 consists of 13 residues. Losses at the gene ends were 1 base for V and 7 bases for J; bases not matched to a gene: 3. Germline CDR1 reads SEHNR; CDR2 reads FQNEAQ (reference sequence). The CDR3 DNA is TGTGCCAGCAGCTTAGGTAGCGGGGTGGAGCAGTACTTC. This codes for CASSLGSGVEQYF.

V usage is TRBV5-8 and J usage is TRBJ2-3; 8 bases agree with TRBD1. This CDR3 has 17 amino acids. The germline V gene encodes CDR1 SGHTS and CDR2 YDEGEE. The J segment lost 2 bases and the V segment lost 2 bases, leaving 10 bases of the junction unmatched. The CDR3 here is CASSLGQGQSHTDTQYF. For the CDR3, the DNA is TGTGCCAGCAGCTTAGGACAGGGCCAGTCCCACACAGATACGCAGTATTTT.

This chain joins TRBV5-4 and TRBJ1-2, with unresolved D. The CDR3 has 15 residues. Trimming shortened V by 4 bases and J by 4 bases, and 17 bases separated the two germline ends. Per the germline V gene, CDR1 is SGHNT and CDR2 is YYREEE (reference sequence). The CDR3 loop is CASSQDPREGYGYTF. In DNA, the CDR3 is TGTGCCAGCAGCCAAGACCCGAGGGAAGGCTATGGCTACACCTTC.

The chain is built from TRBV6-5 and TRBJ2-5, with D uncertain. V dropped 0 bases and J dropped 3 bases, with 5 bases sitting between them. The CDR3 contains 13 residues. The germline V gene encodes CDR1 MNHEY and CDR2 SVGAGI. The CDR3 loop is CASSYSWEETQYF. The CDR3 bases are TGTGCCAGCAGTTACTCGTGGGAAGAGACCCAGTACTTC.

This clone is a singleton in its sample. This chain joins TRBV7-2 and TRBJ1-6; 8 bases align to TRBD1. The CDR3 runs 18 residues. The junction had 12 bases not matched to a gene; V was cut back by 1 base and J by 7 bases. The germline gives CDR1 SGHTA, CDR2 FQGNSA. The CDR3 reads CASSLGAQGASLNSPLHF. In nucleotides, the CDR3 is TGTGCCAGCAGCTTAGGTGCGCAGGGGGCTTCGTTGAATTCACCCCTCCACTTT.

This clone was counted once. The genes are TRBV10-3 and TRBJ1-5; the D gene is possibly TRBD1 (5 bases). This CDR3 has 12 residues. Per the germline V gene, CDR1 is ENHRY and CDR2 is SYGVKD. The germline V and J ends were trimmed by 3 bases and 6 bases, with 6 bases remaining between them. The CDR3 region is CAISDGTQPQHF. Here the CDR3 DNA reads TGTGCCATCAGTGATGGGACTCAGCCCCAGCATTTT.

CDR3 amino acids: CASSPIDRTKDGYTF. The CDR3 DNA reads TGTGCCAGCAGCCCCATCGACAGGACCAAGGATGGCTACACCTTC. V gene TRBV11-2 combines with J gene TRBJ1-2; TRBD1 might be the D (6 bases). V was pared by 5 bases and J by 6 bases, with 19 bases between. Germline CDR1 and CDR2: SGHAT and FQNNGV. The CDR3 totals 15 residues.

V usage is TRBV5-1 and J usage is TRBJ1-2; TRBD1 is a possible D gene (6 bases). V lost 3 bases, J lost 5 bases, and 26 bases lay in between. The CDR3 has 18 residues. Germline CDR1 is SGHRS and CDR2 is YFSETQ. The CDR3 DNA reads TGCGCCAGCAGCTCAACCGAAGCGGGGGGCGGCGGCTTATATGGCTACACCTTC. It codes for CASSSTEAGGGGLYGYTF.

The V call is TRBV2, the J call TRBJ1-2; unclear D gene. V lost 8 bases to trimming and J lost 6 bases, with 16 bases between them. Germline CDR1 and CDR2: SNHLY and FYNNEI. The CDR3 extends over 13 amino acids. CDR3 protein: CASHEDIGHGYTF. In DNA form, the CDR3 reads TGTGCCAGCCATGAAGATATCGGGCATGGCTACACCTTC. The full variable domain, its missing parts supplied by reference TRBV2 and TRBJ1-2, is EPEVTQTPSHQVTQMGQEVILRCVPISNHLYFYWYRQILGQKVEFLVSFYNNEISEKSEIFDDQFSVERPDGSNFTLKIRSTKLEDSAMYFCASHEDIGHGYTFGSGTRLTVV.

The chain links TRBV19 to TRBJ1-5; D unresolved. Germline values: CDR1 LNHDA, CDR2 SQIVND (reference sequence). The germline V and J ends were trimmed by 4 bases and 0 bases, with 13 bases remaining between them. The length of the CDR3 is 16 residues. The CDR3 sequence is CASSKRTISSNQPQHF. DNA for the CDR3: TGTGCCAGTAGTAAACGGACCATAAGTAGCAATCAGCCCCAGCATTTT.

V gene TRBV7-6 combines with J gene TRBJ1-6; D gene uncertain. V lost 2 bases and J lost 14, with 4 bases in between. This CDR3 is built from 10 residues. Germline CDR1 is SGHVS and CDR2 is FNYEAQ. The CDR3 is CASSLRTLHF. The CDR3 nucleotides read TGTGCCAGCAGCTTAAGGACCCTCCACTTT.

The chain combines TRBV6-1 with TRBJ2-3, with 9 bases lining up with TRBD2. V lost 6 bases and J lost 3; bases outside the gene matches: 4. The CDR3 extends over 14 amino acids. The germline CDR1 and CDR2 sequences are MNHNS and SASEGT. The CDR3 DNA follows: TGTGCCAGCAGGGCCCTAGCGGGGACAGATACGCAGTATTTT. Amino acid sequence: CASRALAGTDTQYF.

As to this clone: Relative to the germline gene, one junction end is altered; a read error may explain this. The chain has TRBV19 and TRBJ2-1, with TRBD1 identical over 12 bases. The CDR3 spans 16 residues. Germline V lookup: CDR1 LNHDA, CDR2 SQIVND (reference sequence). The CDR3 DNA reads TGTGCCAGTAGCCAAAGGGACAGGGGGCAATACAATGGGCAGTTCTTC. Amino acids: CASSQRDRGQYNGQFF.

This clone was observed a single time. V and J are TRBV21-1 and TRBJ2-6; the table gives TRBD1 as D, unverified against the DNA. TRBV21-1 is a recognized pseudogene. CDR3 length equals 18 residues. In DNA, the CDR3 is TGTGCCAGCAGCCCCCCTGACAGGGTACGGTCTGGGGCCAACGTCCTGACTTTC. As protein: CASSPPDRVRSGANVLTF.